This record looks at one TCR beta chain sequence and its context. This clonotype was seen at least ten times. The antigen this receptor binds is unknown. Nothing much larger sits one base from this clone, and base qualities are not available. The reads were generated on an Illumina MiSeq. In TCRdb, the public reads were trimmed at Q25 with fastp and aligned with MiXCR, with productive beta chains retained. Identical CDR3 proteins give one entry, which carries the most common genes and DNA. For this sample the table gives around 4,300 distinct CDR3 sequences, of which roughly 10% were detected only once. The ten largest clones take up about 12% of the sample. The data were obtained in a study. Via the germline V gene, CDR1 is MDHEN and CDR2 SYDVKM. The CDR3 sequence holds 15 residues, the cysteine and phenylalanine included. Here the CDR3 DNA is all that survives: 45 bases in frame from base 1. Trimming accounts for 5 bases at V and 5 bases at J, while the number of junction bases matched to no gene is 6.

This receptor was identified in a human donor with rheumatoid arthritis. In this chain, TRBV28 is recombined with TRBJ2-1; TRBD1 lines up with 10 middle nucleotides. Material: CD4+ T cells from synovial fluid. The CDR3 reads as follows: CASSRGQGRNNEQFF. The nucleotides read TGTGCCAGCAGTAGGGGACAGGGGCGTAACAATGAGCAGTTCTTC.